The 22 T cell receptor beta chains below come from one sample, sequenced in a study of T cells in Graves' hyperthyroidism and ophthalmopathy. Researchers took RNA transcripts and amplified the TCR beta CDR3 regions from them. The study used the HTBI primer set for a first-round RT-PCR of the TCR CDR3. TCRdb passed the multiplex PCR reads through MiXCR, listing each CDR3 protein once. The table lists 550,000 to 800,000 distinct CDR3 sequences, roughly 17% of them singletons. Sequencing used blood. These receptors were obtained from a man aged 45-65 years with Graves' hyperthyroidism.

For this clonotype: A much larger clone is a single base away; this may be a read error. The rearrangement uses TRBV2 and TRBJ1-2, with D uncertain. The CDR3 runs 15 residues. Germline V lookup: CDR1 SNHLY, CDR2 FYNNEI. CDR3 amino acids: CAREDWRLANYDYTF. The CDR3 nucleotides read TGTGCCAGAGAAGATTGGCGGCTTGCTAACTATGACTACACCTTC.

The sample holds many counts of this clonotype. The chain employs TRBV10-3 and TRBJ1-5, with 7 bases identical to TRBD1. Germline CDR1 ENHRY, CDR2 SYGVKD. V trimming: 2 bases; J trimming: 3 bases; junction bases outside the gene matches: 4. The CDR3 is made up of 15 amino acids. CDR3 coding DNA: TGTGCCATCAGTGAGCGACAGGGCCTCAATCAGCCCCAGCATTTT. Translating it yields CAISERQGLNQPQHF.

V is TRBV6-2 or TRBV6-3 and J is TRBJ2-7, with a possible D match to TRBD2 (6 bases). The germline V and J ends were trimmed by 6 bases and 0 bases, with 15 bases remaining between them. Germline V gene sequence: CDR1 MNHEY, CDR2 SVGEGT. The CDR3 loop spans 15 amino acids. In DNA form, the CDR3 reads TGTGCCAGCAGAGAGGGGCTAGCGAACTCCTACGAGCAGTACTTC. Translated, it gives CASREGLANSYEQYF.

The chain uses TRBV20-1 and TRBJ2-2; D unresolved. The CDR3 consists of 12 residues. The germline V and J ends were trimmed by 5 bases and 4 bases, with 8 bases remaining between them. Germline CDR1 DFQATT, CDR2 SNEGSKA (reference sequence). This CDR3 is CSALESTGELFF. The CDR3 region has the DNA TGCAGTGCTCTAGAGAGCACCGGGGAGCTGTTTTTT.

The table lists this clonotype with many counts. The chain joins TRBV6-2 or TRBV6-3 to TRBJ2-7; D perhaps matches TRBD2 (6 bases). Per the germline V gene, CDR1 is MNHEY and CDR2 is SVGEGT. This CDR3 region has 15 residues. Deletions cut 2 bases from V and 0 bases from J, with 11 bases between. The CDR3 DNA is TGTGCCAGCAGTTACGGCGAGCGGGCCTCCTACGAGCAGTACTTC. It yields the protein CASSYGERASYEQYF.

Regarding this clonotype: The junction differs from germline at one of its ends, possibly a read error. V gene TRBV5-1 combines with J gene TRBJ1-6; TRBD1 might be the D (5 bases). Germline V CDR1 and CDR2: SGHRS, YFSETQ. This CDR3 spans 13 amino acids. In nucleotides, the CDR3 is TGCGCCAGCGGCTTGCGGGGGAATTCACCCCTCCACTTT. Translation gives CASGLRGNSPLHF.

This clonotype showed up just a few times. The J gene is TRBJ2-1, the V gene TRBV6-1; 7 nucleotides align to TRBD2. With V trimmed by 10 bases and J by 5 bases, 14 bases remained unmatched. This CDR3 spans 15 amino acids. CDR1 and CDR2 (germline): MNHNS, SASEGT. The DNA for the CDR3 is TGTGCCACGTCCGAAGCGGGAAACTTTCACAATGAGCAGTTCTTC. Protein sequence: CATSEAGNFHNEQFF.

Only a few counts were recorded for this clonotype. The chain uses TRBV20-1 and TRBJ2-3; 8 nucleotides align to TRBD1. V shed 0 bases and J 5 bases; nucleotides not matched to a gene: 19. The CDR3 is made up of 19 amino acids. CDR1 is DFQATT and CDR2 is SNEGSKA in the germline V gene (reference sequence). CDR3 nucleotides: TGCAGTGCTAGAGATATAATGGGCAGGGGGCGCATAGGTCGAGATACGCAGTATTTT. As protein: CSARDIMGRGRIGRDTQYF.

As to this clonotype: One junction end disagrees with the germline gene, perhaps due to a read error. V gene TRBV12-3 or TRBV12-4 combines with J gene TRBJ2-5, with 8 bases aligning to TRBD1. The CDR3 covers 13 residues. The CDR3 here is CASRLGQGETQYF. DNA of the CDR3: TGTGCCAGCAGATTAGGACAGGGAGAGACCCAGTACTTC.

This clonotype showed up many times. This chain links TRBV2 with TRBJ1-3; D is perhaps TRBD1 (5 bases). Germline-derived CDR1 and CDR2 are SNHLY and FYNNEI. Trimming left V 5 bases short and J 3 bases short, with 20 bases between. This CDR3 has 17 residues. The CDR3 loop is CASSPWPNDSGGNTIYF. CDR3 coding DNA: TGTGCCAGCAGTCCTTGGCCAAACGACAGCGGTGGAAACACCATATATTTT.

Only a few counts were recorded for this clonotype. The V and J genes are TRBV6-1 and TRBJ1-1; 7 bases align to TRBD1. The CDR3 runs to 15 residues. The ends lost 4 bases at V and 3 bases at J; junction bases unmatched: 8. The germline CDR1 and CDR2 sequences are MNHNS and SASEGT. This CDR3 reads CASSAITGADTEAFF. CDR3 nucleotide sequence: TGTGCCAGCAGTGCCATCACAGGGGCTGACACTGAAGCTTTCTTT.

This clonotype occurred a few times. This rearrangement joins TRBV10-3 to TRBJ2-6; possible D gene TRBD2, 7 bases. The CDR3 is 17 amino acids. Trimming shortened V by 0 bases and J by 2 bases, and 11 bases separated the two germline ends. Germline V gives CDR1 ENHRY, CDR2 SYGVKD. The CDR3 sequence: CAISESRGGPGANVLTF. CDR3 bases: TGTGCCATCAGTGAGTCGAGGGGGGGTCCTGGGGCCAACGTCCTGACTTTC.

The gene calls are TRBV5-1 and TRBJ1-5; D call uncertain. The germline V gene has CDR1 SGHRS and CDR2 YFSETQ. V was pared by 4 bases and J by 1 base, with 12 bases between. The CDR3 length is 15 residues. This CDR3 reads CASSPGPGSNQPQHF. DNA for the CDR3: TGCGCCAGCAGCCCGGGCCCTGGCAGCAATCAGCCCCAGCATTTT.

This chain connects TRBV4-1 to TRBJ1-2; a possible D gene is TRBD1 (5 bases). Trimming left V 4 bases short and J 0 bases short, with 12 bases between. This CDR3 spans 15 amino acids. CDR1 is MGHRA and CDR2 is YSYEKL in the germline V gene. CDR3 protein: CASSRLEGSNYGYTF. CDR3 sequence (DNA): TGCGCCAGCAGCCGGCTAGAGGGGTCTAACTATGGCTACACCTTC.

The chain joins TRBV19 to TRBJ1-2, with D perhaps matching TRBD1 (5 bases). The V end lost 8 bases, the J end lost 11 bases, and 21 bases lay between the germline ends. This CDR3 has 13 residues. The germline CDR1 and CDR2 sequences are LNHDA and SQIVND (reference sequence). The CDR3 DNA reads as TGTGCCAGTGGGCGGACGCTACCGGGGGGTTACACCTTC. Amino acids: CASGRTLPGGYTF.

Comment on this clonotype: A single base separates this from a much larger clone, so it may be a read error. The rearrangement uses TRBV27 and TRBJ2-7, with 10 bases matching TRBD2. The CDR3 is 15 amino acids. Losses at the gene ends were 6 bases for V and 2 bases for J; bases not matched to a gene: 7. The germline CDR1 and CDR2 sequences are MNHEY and SMNVEV (reference sequence). CDR3 sequence reads: CASRPGLAETYEQYV. The CDR3 DNA reads as TGTGCCAGCAGGCCAGGACTAGCGGAGACCTACGAGCAGTACGTC.

Ten or more counts support this clonotype. The rearrangement joins TRBV11-2 to TRBJ2-5; 8 positions agree with TRBD2. This CDR3 comprises 16 residues. Germline V gives CDR1 SGHAT, CDR2 FQNNGV. V shed 5 bases, J shed 2 bases, and the junction held 10 bases outside the gene matches. This CDR3 is CASSPGWSGSQETQYF. The CDR3 nucleotides read TGTGCCAGCAGCCCCGGTTGGAGCGGGAGTCAAGAGACCCAGTACTTC.

This clonotype was counted at least ten times. The rearrangement links TRBV2 to TRBJ2-7; D might be TRBD1 (6 bases). V shed 3 bases and J shed 7 bases, with 16 bases lying between them. Germline CDR1 is SNHLY and CDR2 is FYNNEI. This CDR3 is built from 14 residues. CDR3 nucleotide sequence: TGTGCCAGCAGTGAGCGGACAGCGAGTGGAGAGCAGTACTTC. Its protein is CASSERTASGEQYF.

Note on this clonotype: A much larger clone lies one base from this, so it may be a read error. V gene TRBV29-1 combines with J gene TRBJ1-1; weak D call: TRBD1 (6 bases). The CDR3 consists of 14 residues. The germline CDR1 and CDR2 sequences are SQVTM and ANQGSEA. V lost 4 bases, J lost 1 base, and 13 bases lay in between. CDR3 nucleotides: TGCAGCGTTGGGGGGAACAGGGCGAACACTGAAGCTTTCTTT. It codes for CSVGGNRANTEAFF. Looking up the rest from reference TRBV29-1 and TRBJ1-1 gives the full variable domain: SAVISQKPSRDICQRGTSLTIQCQVDSQVTMMFWYRQQPGQSLTLIATANQGSEATYESGFVIDKFPISRPNLTFSTLTVSNMSPEDSSIYLCSVGGNRANTEAFFGQGTRLTVV.

This clonotype was found many times. This may come from a read error, since a much larger clone is one base off. The rearrangement joins TRBV7-2 to TRBJ1-1; D is perhaps TRBD1 (6 bases). Trimming removed 2 bases at V and 6 bases at J, with 10 bases between. Germline V lookup: CDR1 SGHTA, CDR2 FQGNSA. The length of the CDR3 is 13 residues. CDR3 protein: CASSLQGKPEAFF. DNA of the CDR3: TGTGCCAGCAGCTTACAGGGGAAGCCTGAAGCTTTCTTT. The full variable domain, completed using reference TRBV7-2 and TRBJ1-1, is GAGVSQSPSNKVTEKGKDVELRCDPISGHTALYWYRQSLGQGLEFLIYFQGNSAPDKSGLPSDRFSAERTGGSVSTLTIQRTQQEDSAVYLCASSLQGKPEAFFGQGTRLTVV.

This clonotype has a handful of counts. The chain is built from TRBV20-1 and TRBJ2-3; 12 bases agree with TRBD2. CDR3 length: 15 amino acids. CDR1 is DFQATT and CDR2 is SNEGSKA in the germline V gene (reference sequence). The trim removed 2 bases at V and 5 bases at J, leaving 5 bases unmatched. The CDR3: CSARPTSGSIDTQYF. CDR3 in DNA: TGCAGTGCTAGACCGACTAGCGGGAGTATAGATACGCAGTATTTT.

This clonotype was found once. The CDR3 sequence is CSARPTGLLETQYF. The CDR3 region has the DNA TGCAGTGCTAGACCGACAGGTCTTCTGGAGACCCAGTACTTC. The gene calls are TRBV20-1 and TRBJ2-5; a weak D match, TRBD1 (6 bases). Germline V lookup: CDR1 DFQATT, CDR2 SNEGSKA (reference sequence). V was pared by 2 bases and J by 5 bases, with 15 bases between. This CDR3 is 14 amino acids long.